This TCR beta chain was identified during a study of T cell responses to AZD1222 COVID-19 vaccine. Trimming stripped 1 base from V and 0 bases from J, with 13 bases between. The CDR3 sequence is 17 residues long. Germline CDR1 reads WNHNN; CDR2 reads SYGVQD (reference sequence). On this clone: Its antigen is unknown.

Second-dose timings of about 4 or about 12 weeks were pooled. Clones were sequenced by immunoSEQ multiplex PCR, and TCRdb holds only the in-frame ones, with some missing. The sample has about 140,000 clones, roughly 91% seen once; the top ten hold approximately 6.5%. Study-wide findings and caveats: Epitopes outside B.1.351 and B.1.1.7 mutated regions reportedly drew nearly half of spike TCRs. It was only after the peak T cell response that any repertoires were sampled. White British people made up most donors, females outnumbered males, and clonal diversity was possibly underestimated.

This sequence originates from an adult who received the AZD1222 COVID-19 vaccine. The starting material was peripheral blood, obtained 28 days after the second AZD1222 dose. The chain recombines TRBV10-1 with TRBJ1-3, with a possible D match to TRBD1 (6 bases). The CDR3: CASSEFTGQRSGNTIYF. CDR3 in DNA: TGCGCCAGCAGTGAGTTCACCGGACAGCGCTCTGGAAACACCATATATTTT.